This T cell receptor beta chain is drawn from a study of blood T cell repertoires in COVID-19. Turning to the study itself: Specimens from acute and convalescent COVID-19 originated in the United States, Italy and Spain. The analysed material was cDNA or gDNA that came from T cells, B-cell-depleted T cells, or PBMCs.

This clone showed up just a few times. The germline gives CDR1 SNHLY, CDR2 FYNNEI. This CDR3 has 16 amino acids. J lost 1 base, V lost 3 bases, and 5 bases had no gene match. As handled by the study authors: From reference gene primer amplification, estimates of nucleated cell counts were derived. Sequencing used immunoSEQ multiplex PCR; TCRdb keeps in-frame clones, though not all of them. That table furnishes V, J and clone size, whereas the DNA furnished D and trimming. The sample records about 78,000 clones, 86% being singletons. Source material: peripheral blood. The clonotype originates from a middle-aged man with active or convalescent COVID-19. This chain uses TRBV2 with TRBJ2-2; 7 bases align to TRBD2. CDR3: CASSETSLRNTGELFF. The CDR3 DNA sequence: TGTGCCAGCAGTGAGACTAGCCTTCGGAACACCGGGGAGCTGTTTTTT.